This paragraph reports one TCR beta chain. Its antigen is still unknown. With 60 Vbeta and 13 Jbeta primers, the PCR was carried out. The method was immunoSEQ multiplex PCR; TCRdb's version includes in-frame clones alone and lacks a portion of them. This sample has under 200,000 clones; roughly 71% occur once, and the top ten carry about 3%. The data belong to a study of cytomegalovirus exposure and HLA in healthy donors. Study findings and constraints: Donors belonging to an Asian-associated ancestry cluster reportedly showed fewer N-insertions in productive TCRs than the approximately 640-donor mean, according to what a later analysis found.

Trimming removed 8 bases from V and 0 bases from J; junction bases left unmatched: 9. Looked up from germline, CDR1 is SQVTM and CDR2 is ANQGSEA. The CDR3 runs to 14 residues. The genes are TRBV29-1 and TRBJ1-2; 7 nucleotides line up with TRBD1. This receptor was obtained from a woman aged 45-65 years in good health and CMV-seropositive. Material for sequencing was PBMCs. The CDR3 sequence: CSTSRTGPNYGYTF. DNA for the CDR3: TGCAGCACCTCAAGGACAGGCCCTAACTATGGCTACACCTTC.